The 18 T cell receptor beta chains given below trace back to one sample, sequenced in a study of chemoradiotherapy in HPV16-positive cancers. The protocol was immunoSEQ multiplex PCR, while the TCRdb copy is restricted to in-frame clones and leaves out a portion. The sample has several thousand clones, around 79% seen once; the top ten hold roughly 6%. This specimen was tumor tissue, taken from a patient who underwent chemoradiotherapy. These receptors were obtained from a human donor with HPV-associated anogenital cancer.

The rearrangement joins TRBV11-2 to TRBJ1-6; 7 positions match TRBD1. Trimming cost V 5 bases and J 7 bases; bases outside gene matches: 2. CDR1 SGHAT and CDR2 FQNNGV come from the germline V gene. The CDR3 sequence is 13 residues long. This chain's CDR3 is CASSGTENSPLHF. The DNA for the CDR3 is TGTGCCAGCAGCGGGACAGAGAATTCACCCCTCCACTTT.

The rearrangement joins TRBV4-2 to TRBJ2-2; 16 bases agree with TRBD2. V trimming: 0 bases; J trimming: 2 bases; junction bases outside the gene matches: 6. From germline, CDR1 is LGHNA and CDR2 YNFKEQ. CDR3 length: 20 residues. CDR3 sequence: CASSQDMGLAGGHNTGELFF. In nucleotides, the CDR3 is TGTGCCAGCAGCCAAGATATGGGACTAGCGGGGGGGCACAACACCGGGGAGCTGTTTTTT.

The chain carries TRBV4-1 and TRBJ2-7; 7 nucleotides align to TRBD2. V lost 0 bases to trimming and J lost 4 bases; unmatched junction nucleotides: 9. The germline gives CDR1 MGHRA, CDR2 YSYEKL. The CDR3 is 16 amino acids. CDR3 sequence: CASSQDAISGPYEQYF. The CDR3 DNA follows: TGCGCCAGCAGCCAAGATGCCATTAGCGGGCCTTACGAGCAGTACTTC.

This CDR3 reads CASSLLWRGVSTDTQYF. The CDR3 DNA reads TGTGCCAGCAGCTTACTGTGGCGGGGGGTGAGCACAGATACGCAGTATTTT. The chain has TRBV7-9 and TRBJ2-3; 8 bases match TRBD2. Per germline, CDR1 SEHNR and CDR2 FQNEAQ (reference sequence). The V segment lost 2 bases and the J segment 0 bases; nucleotides outside the gene matches: 7. This CDR3 region has 17 residues.

The chain is built from TRBV27 and TRBJ1-2; D unclear. The CDR3 consists of 13 residues. V lost 5 bases to trimming and J lost 2 bases, with 9 bases between them. Per germline, CDR1 MNHEY and CDR2 SMNVEV (reference sequence). The CDR3 bases are TGTGCCAGCAGTCGGACCCAGAACTATGGCTACACCTTC. Translated, it gives CASSRTQNYGYTF.

This chain joins TRBV5-1 and TRBJ2-1, with 14 bases that match TRBD2. This CDR3 has 17 residues. Looked up from germline, CDR1 is SGHRS and CDR2 is YFSETQ. Trimming took 0 bases from V and 4 from J; bases not matched to a gene: 3. The CDR3 loop is CASSLGLAGGGYNEQFF. The CDR3 DNA follows: TGCGCCAGCAGCTTGGGACTAGCGGGAGGGGGTTACAATGAGCAGTTCTTC.

The genes are TRBV4-1 and TRBJ2-7; TRBD1 matches 7 bases. The CDR3 is 16 amino acids. Germline V gives CDR1 MGHRA, CDR2 YSYEKL. Trimming at V came to 1 base and at J to 1 base, leaving 7 bases not matched to a gene. The CDR3 DNA sequence: TGCGCCAGCAGCCAAGCTGGGACAGCCCTATCCTACGAGCAGTACTTC. Translation: CASSQAGTALSYEQYF.

This clone was seen a single time. J is TRBJ1-5 and V is TRBV6-6; no firm D call. The V gene's germline CDR1 is MNHNY and CDR2 SVGAGI (reference sequence). The CDR3 loop spans 12 amino acids. Trimming took 2 bases from V and 4 from J, leaving 3 bases between them. CDR3 bases: TGTGCCAGCAGTTACCTGAATCAGCCCCAGCATTTT. Protein sequence: CASSYLNQPQHF.

The V and J genes are TRBV11-2 and TRBJ2-2, with 8 nucleotides matching TRBD2. The germline V gene encodes CDR1 SGHAT and CDR2 FQNNGV. The length of the CDR3 is 15 residues. The J segment lost 7 bases and the V segment lost 6 bases, leaving 10 bases of the junction unmatched. The CDR3 reads CASRTAGGGVGELFF. CDR3 sequence (DNA): TGTGCCAGCAGAACTGCGGGGGGAGGTGTCGGGGAGCTGTTTTTT. The whole variable domain, filled in from reference TRBV11-2 and TRBJ2-2, reads EAGVAQSPRYKIIEKRQSVAFWCNPISGHATLYWYQQILGQGPKLLIQFQNNGVVDDSQLPKDRFSAERLKGVDSTLKIQPAKLEDSAVYLCASRTAGGGVGELFFGEGSRLTVL.

This clone was observed once. V and J are TRBV2 and TRBJ1-1, with D tentatively TRBD1 (6 bases). Germline-derived CDR1 and CDR2 are SNHLY and FYNNEI. V lost 7 bases, J lost 12 bases, and 15 bases lay in between. This CDR3 has 11 amino acids. CDR3 sequence (DNA): TGTGCCAGCATCAGACAGGATCTACCTTTCTTT. Protein: CASIRQDLPFF.

V usage is TRBV19 and J usage is TRBJ1-2; D unclear. V dropped 3 bases and J dropped 3 bases, with 5 bases sitting between them. The CDR3 contains 12 residues. The germline V gene has CDR1 LNHDA and CDR2 SQIVND (reference sequence). The CDR3 reads CASSMVDYGYTF. For the CDR3, the DNA is TGTGCCAGTAGTATGGTGGACTATGGCTACACCTTC.

This clone has more than one count but fewer than ten. CDR3: CASSRDSNQPQHF. The CDR3 DNA sequence: TGTGCCAGCAGTCGGGACAGCAATCAGCCCCAGCATTTT. The chain has TRBV6-4 and TRBJ1-5; the D gene is possibly TRBD1 (5 bases). The CDR3 runs to 13 residues. V dropped 5 bases and J dropped 1 base, with 6 bases sitting between them. Germline V gives CDR1 MRHNA, CDR2 SNTAGT.

This clone was detected a few times. The chain joins TRBV5-8 to TRBJ2-4, with TRBD2 matching 8 bases. This CDR3 region has 16 residues. After removal of 6 bases from V and 2 bases from J, the junction contained 10 bases not matched to a gene. Germline loops: CDR1 SGHTS, CDR2 YDEGEE. CDR3 nucleotides: TGTGCCAGCACAATGTTCGCTAGCGGGTCCAAAAACATTCAGTACTTC. Residues: CASTMFASGSKNIQYF.

The V gene is TRBV7-6, the J gene TRBJ1-1; D gene ambiguous. V lost 1 base and J 1 base, leaving 7 bases between the germline ends. This CDR3 comprises 14 residues. Per the germline V gene, CDR1 is SGHVS and CDR2 is FNYEAQ. In DNA, the CDR3 is TGTGCCAGCAGCTTAGGGCAGACGAACACTGAAGCTTTCTTT. Amino acid sequence: CASSLGQTNTEAFF.

This clone was recorded a few times. This chain uses TRBV10-3 with TRBJ2-3; a weak D match, TRBD1 (6 bases). Germline V CDR1 and CDR2: ENHRY, SYGVKD. V was pared by 3 bases and J by 14 bases, with 27 bases between. The CDR3 sequence is 16 residues long. The DNA for the CDR3 is TGTGCCATCAGTGACCGGGACATGAGAACCCCTCACAAGCCGTATTTT. This encodes CAISDRDMRTPHKPYF.

The chain is built from TRBV19 and TRBJ2-7, with D tentatively TRBD2 (5 bases). The CDR3 is made up of 12 amino acids. V dropped 3 bases and J dropped 8 bases, with 11 bases sitting between them. The germline V gene encodes CDR1 LNHDA and CDR2 SQIVND (reference sequence). The CDR3: CASSILTGKQYF. CDR3 nucleotides: TGTGCCAGTAGTATTTTAACGGGGAAGCAGTACTTC.

The chain employs TRBV27 and TRBJ1-2; D remains unclear. The CDR3 contains 14 residues. Trimming shortened V by 0 bases and J by 5 bases, and 10 bases separated the two germline ends. Germline V gene data show CDR1 as MNHEY and CDR2 as SMNVEV (reference sequence). For the CDR3, the DNA is TGTGCCAGCAGTTTATCAGCTCCGACATATGGCTACACCTTC. Residues: CASSLSAPTYGYTF.

This clone was seen a single time. The chain links TRBV5-1 to TRBJ1-1; unclear D gene. V lost 5 bases and J lost 1, with 12 bases in between. The CDR3 runs to 14 residues. The germline V gene has CDR1 SGHRS and CDR2 YFSETQ. DNA for the CDR3: TGCGCCAGCAGTCTCGGCACCTCGAACACTGAAGCTTTCTTT. This codes for CASSLGTSNTEAFF.